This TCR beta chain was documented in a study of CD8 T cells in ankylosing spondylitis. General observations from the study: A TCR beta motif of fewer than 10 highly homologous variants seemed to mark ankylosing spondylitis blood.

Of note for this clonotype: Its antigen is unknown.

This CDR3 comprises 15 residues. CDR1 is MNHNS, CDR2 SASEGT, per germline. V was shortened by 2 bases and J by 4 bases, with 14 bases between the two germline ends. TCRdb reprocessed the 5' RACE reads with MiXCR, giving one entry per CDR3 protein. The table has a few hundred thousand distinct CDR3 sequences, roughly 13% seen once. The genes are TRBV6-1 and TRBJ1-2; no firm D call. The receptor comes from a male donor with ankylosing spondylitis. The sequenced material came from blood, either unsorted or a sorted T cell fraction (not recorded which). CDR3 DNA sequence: TGTGCCAGCAGTGAATTGCCCGGGGAGGGCTATGGCTACACCTTC. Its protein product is CASSELPGEGYGYTF.